This T cell receptor beta chain originates from a study of cytomegalovirus exposure and HLA in healthy donors. The study, taken as a whole, reports: An analysis was carried out later, and it reportedly showed fewer N-insertions in an Asian-associated ancestry cluster than the roughly 700-donor mean. Later on, a genetic analysis was performed. It linked a missense variant in DCLRE1C with V- and J-gene trimming of TCR beta. Researchers counted roughly 150 TCR beta chains as cytomegalovirus-associated.

PCR was performed using 60 Vbeta and 13 Jbeta primers. As originally analysed: Later reanalysis found 80 million or so unique TCR beta chains, approximately 11 million of them shared. Clones were sequenced by immunoSEQ multiplex PCR, and TCRdb holds only the in-frame ones, with some missing. The V and J calls and clone size come from that table; D and trimming were worked out from the DNA. The sample comprises over 150,000 clones, around four fifths of which are singletons, and over 0.95% rests with the top ten. The CDR3 totals 14 residues. The V gene's germline CDR1 is SEHNR and CDR2 FQNEAQ (reference sequence). Unmatched junction bases numbered 9, after V lost 3 bases and J lost 12 bases. Remarks on this clone: No antigen is known for it.

The source is a woman aged 50 to 60 in good health and CMV-seronegative. The V call is TRBV7-9, the J call TRBJ2-1; TRBD2 matches at 9 bases. The sample was PBMCs. CDR3 region: CASSFEGGRDGQFF. The CDR3 DNA follows: TGTGCCAGCAGCTTCGAGGGCGGGAGGGATGGGCAGTTCTTC.